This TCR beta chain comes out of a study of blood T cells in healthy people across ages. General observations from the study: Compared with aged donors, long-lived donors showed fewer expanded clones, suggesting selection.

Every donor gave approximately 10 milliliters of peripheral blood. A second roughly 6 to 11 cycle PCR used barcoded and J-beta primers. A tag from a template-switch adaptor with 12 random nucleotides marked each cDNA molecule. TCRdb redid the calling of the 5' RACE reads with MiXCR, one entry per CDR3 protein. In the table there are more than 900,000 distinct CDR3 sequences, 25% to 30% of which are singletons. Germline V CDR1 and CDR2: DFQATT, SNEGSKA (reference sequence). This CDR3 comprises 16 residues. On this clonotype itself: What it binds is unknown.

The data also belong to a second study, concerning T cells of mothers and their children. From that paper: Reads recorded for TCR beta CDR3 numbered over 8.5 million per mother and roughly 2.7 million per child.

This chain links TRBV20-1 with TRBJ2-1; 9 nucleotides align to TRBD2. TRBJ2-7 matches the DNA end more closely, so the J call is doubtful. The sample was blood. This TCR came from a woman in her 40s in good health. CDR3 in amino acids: CSARTLAGDSYNEQYF. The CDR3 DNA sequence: TGCAGTGCTAGAACGTTAGCGGGGGACTCCTACAATGAGCAGTACTTC.